The 13 T cell receptor beta chains below all came from one sample that was sequenced in a study of identical twins. Each CDR3 protein is one row after TCRdb ran MiXCR on the 5' RACE reads. The sample has 250,000 to 300,000 distinct CDR3 sequences; 9.5% are singletons. The data were also submitted as part of a second study, on yellow fever vaccine responses in identical twins.

Sequenced: CD8+ T cells sorted from blood. The receptors were sampled from a woman between 18 and 29 years old in good health.

V gene TRBV29-1 combines with J gene TRBJ2-1; 12 bases align to TRBD2. Germline V gene data show CDR1 as SQVTM and CDR2 as ANQGSEA. The ends lost 7 bases at V and 7 bases at J; junction bases unmatched: 5. The CDR3 totals 13 residues. As DNA, the CDR3 is TGCAGCGCCGGACTAGCGGGACGGAATGAGCAGTTCTTC. This encodes CSAGLAGRNEQFF.

This clonotype was counted between two and nine times. The chain recombines TRBV29-1 with TRBJ2-5; the D is unclear. CDR1 and CDR2 from the germline V gene are SQVTM and ANQGSEA. This CDR3 is built from 15 residues. Trimming left V 2 bases short and J 3 bases short, with 16 bases between. CDR3 bases: TGCAGCGTTGAACTCCCGGCAGTTGGCGAAGAGACCCAGTACTTC. Protein product: CSVELPAVGEETQYF.

This clonotype was observed a handful of times. J is TRBJ2-5 and V is TRBV11-3; 9 positions agree with TRBD1. CDR1 and CDR2 (germline): SGHNT, YENEEA. The CDR3 has 15 residues. The V segment lost 5 bases and the J segment 5 bases; nucleotides outside the gene matches: 9. CDR3 in amino acids: CASSIRQGDFETQYF. The CDR3 DNA reads TGTGCCAGCAGCATAAGACAGGGGGACTTCGAGACCCAGTACTTC.

This clonotype was seen at least ten times. The V and J genes are TRBV7-9 and TRBJ2-3; 9 bases align to TRBD2. The CDR3 has 16 residues. Looked up from germline, CDR1 is SEHNR and CDR2 is FQNEAQ (reference sequence). V was pared by 0 bases and J by 2 bases, with 3 bases of the junction left unmatched. CDR3 DNA sequence: TGTGCCAGCAGCTTAGCGGCTAGCGGGGCCACAGATACGCAGTATTTT. Amino acid sequence: CASSLAASGATDTQYF.

This clonotype was seen more than once but under ten times. V usage is TRBV5-8 and J usage is TRBJ1-4; TRBD1 matches 8 bases. Germline CDR1 reads SGHTS; CDR2 reads YDEGEE. V lost 4 bases and J lost 8; bases outside the gene matches: 10. The CDR3 runs 15 residues. Here the CDR3 reads CASSPPGGAYEKLFF. The CDR3, as DNA: TGTGCCAGCAGCCCCCCAGGGGGCGCCTACGAAAAACTGTTTTTT.

This clonotype was detected many times. This rearrangement joins TRBV29-1 to TRBJ2-1; D might be TRBD2 (5 bases). The V end was cut by 3 bases, the J end by 0 bases, with 12 bases between. CDR3 size: 15 residues. CDR1 and CDR2 (germline): SQVTM, ANQGSEA. CDR3 in DNA: TGCAGCGTTGATGGCCTAGCAGGCTCCTACAATGAGCAGTTCTTC. Translated, it gives CSVDGLAGSYNEQFF.

This chain joins TRBV18 and TRBJ2-3, with a possible D match to TRBD1 (5 bases). Germline CDR1 and CDR2: KGHSH and LQKENI. The ends were cut back, 4 bases at V and 4 bases at J, with 9 bases in the middle. This CDR3 contains 13 residues. CDR3 residues: CASSQTVADTQYF. As DNA, the CDR3 is TGTGCCAGCTCACAGACAGTAGCAGATACGCAGTATTTT.

The chain's CDR3 is CASRTEGGSSYEQYF. In DNA, the CDR3 is TGTGCCAGCAGAACAGAAGGCGGGAGTTCCTACGAGCAGTACTTC. The V and J genes are TRBV7-2 and TRBJ2-7, with 7 bases lining up with TRBD2. This CDR3 is built from 15 residues. Germline lookup yields CDR1 SGHTA and CDR2 FQGNSA. V dropped 6 bases and J dropped 1; count of bases not matched to a gene: 9.

V and J are TRBV28 and TRBJ2-3; no clear D. With 5 bases removed from V and 0 bases from J, the gap between germline ends came to 18 bases. Germline V gives CDR1 MDHEN, CDR2 SYDVKM. The CDR3 consists of 17 residues. CDR3 protein: CASSLGLVSGSTDTQYF. CDR3 sequence (DNA): TGTGCCAGCAGTCTTGGTTTGGTTTCGGGTAGCACAGATACGCAGTATTTT.

This clonotype came up many times. The gene calls are TRBV20-1 and TRBJ1-2; 9 nucleotides line up with TRBD1. The V gene's germline CDR1 is DFQATT and CDR2 SNEGSKA (reference sequence). This CDR3 has 12 amino acids. The CDR3 is CSRDRVTYGYTF. The CDR3 DNA reads TGCAGCAGGGACAGGGTTACCTATGGCTACACCTTC.

There are a few counts of this clonotype. This chain connects TRBV9 to TRBJ1-3; D is ambiguous. The CDR3 is 20 residues long. V dropped 3 bases and J dropped 0 bases, with 25 bases sitting between them. CDR1 and CDR2 (germline): SGDLS, YYNGEE. Here the CDR3 reads CASSAPRESLAAASGNTIYF. The CDR3 DNA reads TGTGCCAGCAGCGCTCCCCGTGAATCGTTGGCCGCGGCCTCTGGAAACACCATATATTTT. The entire variable domain, with the rest obtained from reference TRBV9 and TRBJ1-3, is as follows: DSGVTQTPKHLITATGQRVTLRCSPRSGDLSVYWYQQSLDQGLQFLIQYYNGEERAKGNILERFSAQQFPDLHSELNLSSLELGDSALYFCASSAPRESLAAASGNTIYFGEGSWLTVV.

This sequence joins TRBV27 and TRBJ2-5; 7 nucleotides match TRBD2. The CDR3 consists of 14 residues. V was clipped by 4 bases and J by 3 bases; unmatched bases: 5. The V gene's germline CDR1 is MNHEY and CDR2 SMNVEV (reference sequence). In DNA, the CDR3 is TGTGCCAGCAGTTCGCCGGGACTAAAAGAGACCCAGTACTTC. As protein: CASSSPGLKETQYF.

This clonotype was observed many times. The rearrangement uses TRBV28 and TRBJ2-7, with 9 bases fitting TRBD2. The V segment lost 6 bases and the J segment 0 bases; nucleotides outside the gene matches: 12. CDR3 length: 17 residues. CDR1 is MDHEN, CDR2 SYDVKM, per germline. The CDR3: CASSHSGSSFSSYEQYF. The CDR3 DNA sequence: TGTGCCAGCAGCCATAGCGGGAGTAGTTTCTCCTCCTACGAGCAGTACTTC.